The rows below give T cell receptor beta chains drawn from one sample of a study of spatial heterogeneity in lung cancer. TCRdb processed the 5' RACE reads anew with MiXCR; each CDR3 protein has one entry. The profile shows 20,000 to 30,000 distinct CDR3 sequences, roughly 9% of them singletons. Sequenced here: lung tumor tissue, sampled at surgery. The receptor source for this set is a male donor with early-stage non-small cell lung cancer. The CDR3 runs from the conserved cysteine through the conserved F or W.

>TRBV7-2|TRBJ1-1
CASSAQNRGQRTEAFF
>TRBV7-2|TRBJ2-5
CASSLNIGGAETQYF
>TRBV9|TRBJ2-2
CASRVGALANTGELFF
>TRBV7-2|TRBJ2-3
CASSAFGLAGTDTQYF
>TRBV6-6|TRBJ1-4
CASSYSRLGEKLFF
>TRBV3-1|TRBJ2-1
CASRLAYNEQFF
>TRBV12-3/TRBV12-4|TRBJ2-4
CASSLTVAKNIQYF
>TRBV2|TRBJ1-2
CASSEWENYGYTF
>TRBV10-2|TRBJ2-7
CASSETSGRAYEQYF
>TRBV29-1|TRBJ1-1
CSGIPRQGGTEAFF
>TRBV11-2|TRBJ1-1
CASSFLDTEAFF
>TRBV28|TRBJ2-3
CASSYRGAGDTQYF
>TRBV4-3|TRBJ2-3
CASSQDLGSRATDTQYF
>TRBV28|TRBJ2-5
CASSLLRTSGSETQYF
>TRBV5-1|TRBJ2-5
CASSLSQETQYF
>TRBV10-2|TRBJ2-1
CASSVEGYPSYNEQFF
>TRBV15|TRBJ2-1
CATSSPTGGARHNEQFF
>TRBV7-6|TRBJ1-1
CASSLTGQGTEAFF
>TRBV7-8|TRBJ2-5
CASSFSSPETQYF
>TRBV28|TRBJ2-5
CAISRSGAGGQETQYF
>TRBV12-3/TRBV12-4|TRBJ2-5
CASSRWPGGETQYF
>TRBV10-3|TRBJ2-1
CAINSLAGAGSEQFF
>TRBV7-9|TRBJ1-2
CASSLASHGYTF